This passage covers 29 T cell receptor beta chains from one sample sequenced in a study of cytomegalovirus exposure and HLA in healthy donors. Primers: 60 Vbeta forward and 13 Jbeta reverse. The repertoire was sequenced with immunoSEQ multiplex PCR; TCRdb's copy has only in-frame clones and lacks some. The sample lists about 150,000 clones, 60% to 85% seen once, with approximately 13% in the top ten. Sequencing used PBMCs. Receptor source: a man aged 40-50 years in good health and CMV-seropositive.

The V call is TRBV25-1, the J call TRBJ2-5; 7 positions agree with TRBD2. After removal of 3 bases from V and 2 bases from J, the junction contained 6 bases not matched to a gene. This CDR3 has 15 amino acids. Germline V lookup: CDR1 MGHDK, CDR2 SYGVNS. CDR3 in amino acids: CASSDRAGLQETQYF. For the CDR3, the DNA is TGTGCCAGCAGTGATCGAGCGGGACTTCAAGAGACCCAGTACTTC.

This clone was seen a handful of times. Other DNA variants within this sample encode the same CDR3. The CDR3 here is CASSLRLAGGTWSSYNEQFF. CDR3 sequence (DNA): TGCGCCAGCAGCCTTCGACTAGCGGGAGGAACTTGGAGCTCCTACAATGAGCAGTTCTTC. V and J are TRBV4-3 and TRBJ2-1, with TRBD2 identical over 13 bases. The CDR3 spans 20 residues. With V trimmed by 4 bases and J by 0 bases, 12 bases remained unmatched. CDR1 and CDR2 from the germline V gene are LGHNA and YSLEER.

The CDR3 region is CASSQDTVPVPGNTIYF. The CDR3 nucleotides are TGCGCCAGCAGCCAAGATACAGTCCCGGTCCCTGGAAACACCATATATTTT. The chain uses TRBV4-3 and TRBJ1-3; D is unclear. Germline V lookup: CDR1 LGHNA, CDR2 YSLEER. The CDR3 has 17 residues. V shed 0 bases and J shed 2 bases, with 14 bases lying between them.

CDR3 protein: CASSQGDSGALSYGYTF. The DNA for the CDR3 is TGCGCCAGCAGCCAAGGGGATTCAGGGGCCTTATCCTATGGCTACACCTTC. The V and J genes are TRBV4-1 and TRBJ1-2, with D tentatively TRBD1 (6 bases). The CDR3 contains 17 residues. V lost 1 base, J lost 4 bases, and 19 bases lay in between. The germline V gene has CDR1 MGHRA and CDR2 YSYEKL.

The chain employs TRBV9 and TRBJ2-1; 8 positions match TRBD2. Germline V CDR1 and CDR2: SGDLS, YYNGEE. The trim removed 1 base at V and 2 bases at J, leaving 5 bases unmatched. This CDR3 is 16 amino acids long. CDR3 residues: CASSVTLAGTYNEQFF. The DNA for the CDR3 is TGTGCCAGCAGCGTAACTCTAGCGGGTACCTACAATGAGCAGTTCTTC.

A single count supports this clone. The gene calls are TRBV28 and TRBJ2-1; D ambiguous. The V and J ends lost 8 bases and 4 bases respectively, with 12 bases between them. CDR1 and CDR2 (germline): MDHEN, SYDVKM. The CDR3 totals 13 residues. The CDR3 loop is CASLLGTYNEQFF. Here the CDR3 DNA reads TGTGCCAGCCTGCTAGGTACTTACAATGAGCAGTTCTTC.

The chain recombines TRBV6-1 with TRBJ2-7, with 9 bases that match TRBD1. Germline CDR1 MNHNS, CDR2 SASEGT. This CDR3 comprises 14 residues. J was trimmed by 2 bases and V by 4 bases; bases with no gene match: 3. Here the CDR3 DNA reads TGTGCCAGCAGTGGGACAGGGGTCCCCTACGAGCAGTACTTC. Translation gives CASSGTGVPYEQYF.

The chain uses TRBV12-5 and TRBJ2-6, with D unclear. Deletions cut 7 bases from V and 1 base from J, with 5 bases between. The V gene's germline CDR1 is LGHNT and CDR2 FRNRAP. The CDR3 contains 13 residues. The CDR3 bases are TGTGCTAGTGATACTTCTGGGGCCAACGTCCTGACTTTC. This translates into CASDTSGANVLTF.

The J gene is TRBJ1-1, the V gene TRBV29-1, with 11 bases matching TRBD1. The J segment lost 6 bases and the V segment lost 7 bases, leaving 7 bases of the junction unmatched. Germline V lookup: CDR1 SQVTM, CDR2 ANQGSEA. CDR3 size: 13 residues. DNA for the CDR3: TGCAGCGCCGGCGGACAGGGGGCCTCTGAAGCTTTCTTT. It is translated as CSAGGQGASEAFF.

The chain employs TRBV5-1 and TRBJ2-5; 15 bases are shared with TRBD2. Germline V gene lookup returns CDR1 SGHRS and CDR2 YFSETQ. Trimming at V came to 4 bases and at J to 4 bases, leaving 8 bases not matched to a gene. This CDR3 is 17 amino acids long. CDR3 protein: CASSVGLAGGPGETQYF. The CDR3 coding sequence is TGCGCCAGCAGCGTGGGACTAGCGGGAGGACCTGGAGAGACCCAGTACTTC.

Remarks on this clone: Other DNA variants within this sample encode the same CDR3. CDR3 coding DNA: TGTGCCAGCAGCTCCTCCACAGATACGCAGTATTTT. Translating it yields CASSSSTDTQYF. The genes are TRBV7-2 and TRBJ2-3; unclear D gene. Per germline, CDR1 SGHTA and CDR2 FQGNSA. V lost 4 bases and J lost 2, with 4 bases in between. This CDR3 comprises 12 residues. Using reference TRBV7-2 and TRBJ2-3 for the parts outside the CDR3, the full variable domain is GAGVSQSPSNKVTEKGKDVELRCDPISGHTALYWYRQSLGQGLEFLIYFQGNSAPDKSGLPSDRFSAERTGGSVSTLTIQRTQQEDSAVYLCASSSSTDTQYFGPGTRLTVL.

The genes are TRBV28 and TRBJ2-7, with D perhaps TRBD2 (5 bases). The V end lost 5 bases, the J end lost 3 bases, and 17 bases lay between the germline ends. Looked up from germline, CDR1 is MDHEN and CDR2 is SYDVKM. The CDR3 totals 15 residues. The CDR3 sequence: CASSGVGDPDYEQYF. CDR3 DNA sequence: TGTGCCAGCAGTGGGGTGGGAGACCCAGACTACGAGCAGTACTTC.

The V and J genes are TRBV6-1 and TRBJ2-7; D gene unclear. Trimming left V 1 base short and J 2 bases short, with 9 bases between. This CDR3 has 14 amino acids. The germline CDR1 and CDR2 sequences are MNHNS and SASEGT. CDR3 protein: CASSEVGPTYEQYF. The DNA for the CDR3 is TGTGCCAGCAGTGAAGTTGGGCCGACCTACGAGCAGTACTTC.

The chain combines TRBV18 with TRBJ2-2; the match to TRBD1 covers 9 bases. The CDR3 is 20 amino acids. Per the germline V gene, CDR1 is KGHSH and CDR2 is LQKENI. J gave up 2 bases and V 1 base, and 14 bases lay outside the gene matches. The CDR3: CASSPLRPNRQGGNTGELFF. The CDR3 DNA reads TGTGCCAGCTCACCACTGCGGCCGAACCGACAGGGGGGTAACACCGGGGAGCTGTTTTTT.

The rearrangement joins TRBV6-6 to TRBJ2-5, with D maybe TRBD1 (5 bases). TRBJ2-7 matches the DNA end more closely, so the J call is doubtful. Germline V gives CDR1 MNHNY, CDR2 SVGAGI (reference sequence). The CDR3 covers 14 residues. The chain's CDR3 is CASSYSDNSYEQYF. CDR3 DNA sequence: TGTGCCAGCAGTTACTCGGACAACTCCTACGAGCAGTACTTC.

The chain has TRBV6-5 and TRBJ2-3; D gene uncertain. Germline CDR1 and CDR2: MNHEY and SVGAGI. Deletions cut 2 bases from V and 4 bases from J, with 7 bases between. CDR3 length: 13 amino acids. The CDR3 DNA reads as TGTGCCAGCAGTTACGTGGGCGCAGATACGCAGTATTTT. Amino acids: CASSYVGADTQYF.

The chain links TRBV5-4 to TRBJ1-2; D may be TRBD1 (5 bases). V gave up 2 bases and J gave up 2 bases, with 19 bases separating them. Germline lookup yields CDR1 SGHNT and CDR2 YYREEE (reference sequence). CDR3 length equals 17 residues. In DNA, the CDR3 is TGTGCCAGCAGCTTTTTAGGAGTCCTCCAGGGAAACTATGGCTACACCTTC. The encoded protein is CASSFLGVLQGNYGYTF.

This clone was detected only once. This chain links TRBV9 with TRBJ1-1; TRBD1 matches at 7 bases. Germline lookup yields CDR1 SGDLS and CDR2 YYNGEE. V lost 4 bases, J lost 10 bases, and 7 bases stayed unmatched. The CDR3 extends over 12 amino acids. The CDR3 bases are TGTGCCAGCAGCACTCGACAGGGTGCAGCTTTCTTT. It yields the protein CASSTRQGAAFF.

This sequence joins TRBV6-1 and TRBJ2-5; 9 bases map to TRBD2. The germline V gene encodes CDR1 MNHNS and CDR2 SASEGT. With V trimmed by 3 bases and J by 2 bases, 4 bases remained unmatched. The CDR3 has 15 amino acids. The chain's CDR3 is CASSEASGGQETQYF. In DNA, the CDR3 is TGTGCCAGCAGTGAGGCCAGCGGGGGGCAAGAGACCCAGTACTTC.

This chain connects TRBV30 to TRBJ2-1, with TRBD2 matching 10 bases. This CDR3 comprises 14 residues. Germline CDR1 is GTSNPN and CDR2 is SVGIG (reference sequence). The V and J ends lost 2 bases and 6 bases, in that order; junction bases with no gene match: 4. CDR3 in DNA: TGTGCCTGGAGTCGAGCGGGAGGGATCAATGAGCAGTTCTTC. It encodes CAWSRAGGINEQFF. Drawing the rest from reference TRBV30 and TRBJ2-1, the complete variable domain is SQTIHQWPATLVQPVGSPLSLECTVEGTSNPNLYWYRQAAGRGLQLLFYSVGIGQISSEVPQNLSASRPQDRQFILSSKKLLLSDSGFYLCAWSRAGGINEQFFGPGTRLTVL.

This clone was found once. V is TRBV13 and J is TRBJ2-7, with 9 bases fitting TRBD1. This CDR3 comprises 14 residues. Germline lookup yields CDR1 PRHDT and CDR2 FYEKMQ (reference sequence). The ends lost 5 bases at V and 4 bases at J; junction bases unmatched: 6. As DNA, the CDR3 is TGTGCCAGCAGCCTGACAGGGGGTCGATACGAGCAGTACTTC. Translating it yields CASSLTGGRYEQYF.

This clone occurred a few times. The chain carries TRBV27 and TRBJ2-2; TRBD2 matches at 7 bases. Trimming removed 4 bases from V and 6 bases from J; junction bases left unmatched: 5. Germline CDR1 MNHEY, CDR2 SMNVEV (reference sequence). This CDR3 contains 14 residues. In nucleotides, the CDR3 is TGTGCCAGCAGTTCGACTAGCCTCCCCGGGGAGCTGTTTTTT. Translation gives CASSSTSLPGELFF.

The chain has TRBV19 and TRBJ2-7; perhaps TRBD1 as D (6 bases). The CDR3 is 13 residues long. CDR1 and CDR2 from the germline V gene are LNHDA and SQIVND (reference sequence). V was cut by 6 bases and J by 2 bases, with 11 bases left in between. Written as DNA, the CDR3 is TGTGCCAGTAGCGGGGACAAACCCTACGAGCAGTACTTC. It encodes CASSGDKPYEQYF.

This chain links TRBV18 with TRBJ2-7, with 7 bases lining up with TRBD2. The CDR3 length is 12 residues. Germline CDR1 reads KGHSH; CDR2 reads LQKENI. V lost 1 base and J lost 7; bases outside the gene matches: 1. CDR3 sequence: CASSPLGGEQYF. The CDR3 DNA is TGTGCCAGCTCACCACTCGGGGGGGAGCAGTACTTC.

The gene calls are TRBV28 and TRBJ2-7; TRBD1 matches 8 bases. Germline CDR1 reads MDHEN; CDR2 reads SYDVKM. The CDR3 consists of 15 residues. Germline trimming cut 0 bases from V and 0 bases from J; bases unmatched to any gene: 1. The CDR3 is CASSLWGTGSYEQYF. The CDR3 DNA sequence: TGTGCCAGCAGTTTATGGGGGACAGGCTCCTACGAGCAGTACTTC.

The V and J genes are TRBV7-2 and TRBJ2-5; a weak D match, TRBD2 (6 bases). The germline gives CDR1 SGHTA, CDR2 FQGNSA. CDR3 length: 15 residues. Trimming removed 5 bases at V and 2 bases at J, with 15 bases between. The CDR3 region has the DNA TGTGCCAGCAGCCCAGGAGGGACGTATCAAGAGACCCAGTACTTC. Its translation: CASSPGGTYQETQYF.

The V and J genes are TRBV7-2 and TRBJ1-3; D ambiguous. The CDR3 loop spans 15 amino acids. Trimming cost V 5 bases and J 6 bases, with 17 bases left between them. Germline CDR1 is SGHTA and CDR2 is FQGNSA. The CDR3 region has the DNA TGTGCCAGCAGCCAAACAGTCCAGACCGCAAACACCATATATTTT. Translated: CASSQTVQTANTIYF.

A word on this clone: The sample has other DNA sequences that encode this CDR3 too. The CDR3 sequence: CASSSGLLNTEAFF. The CDR3 region has the DNA TGTGCCAGCAGTTCAGGGCTCCTGAACACTGAAGCTTTCTTT. The J gene is TRBJ1-1, the V gene TRBV27; a weak D match, TRBD1 (5 bases). Trimming took off 4 bases at V and 0 bases at J, with 9 bases between the two ends. CDR3 length: 14 amino acids. Germline loops: CDR1 MNHEY, CDR2 SMNVEV (reference sequence).

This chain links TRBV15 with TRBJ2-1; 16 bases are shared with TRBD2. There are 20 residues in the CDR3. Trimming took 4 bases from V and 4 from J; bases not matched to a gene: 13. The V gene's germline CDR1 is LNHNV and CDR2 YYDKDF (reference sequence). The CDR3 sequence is CATSIFLSGTSGRAYNEQFF. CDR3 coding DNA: TGTGCCACCAGCATTTTTTTGTCCGGGACTAGCGGGAGGGCGTACAATGAGCAGTTCTTC.